A selection of T cell receptor beta chains follows, all from one sample in a study of blood T cell repertoires in COVID-19. Assay used: immunoSEQ multiplex PCR; TCRdb lists only in-frame clones, some missing. The sample has 270,000 or so clones, about 90% seen once. The sequenced sample was peripheral blood. The receptors shown here come from a woman aged 60-70 years with COVID-19, enrolled during active disease. Each CDR3 is given with its conserved first and last residue. The D gene is left open where the match is weak. Clone size, where shown, is once, few, many, or a class for clones that have expanded.

d_gene	j_gene	abundance	v_gene	CDR3aa	CDR3nt
NA	TRBJ2-3	NA	TRBV21-1	CASSKRQMIGQAHTDTQYF	TGTGCCAGCAGCAAAAGGCAGATGATTGGACAGGCCCACACAGATACGCAGTATTTT
NA	TRBJ1-2	NA	TRBV2	CASIRGVGYGYTF	TGTGCCAGCATACGGGGGGTAGGCTATGGCTACACCTTC
TRBD1	TRBJ1-1	NA	TRBV19	CASSAITGGITEAFF	TGTGCCAGTAGTGCCATCACAGGGGGCATCACTGAAGCTTTCTTT
NA	TRBJ2-3	NA	TRBV7-8	CASSLTSNQITDTQYF	TGTGCCAGCAGCTTAACATCAAATCAAATCACAGATACGCAGTATTTT
NA	TRBJ1-1	NA	TRBV6-5	CASSYLQGRLEAFF	TGTGCCAGCAGTTACTTGCAGGGGCGGCTGGAAGCTTTCTTT
NA	TRBJ2-4	NA	TRBV5-1	CASSSLRGAKNIQYF	TGCGCCAGCAGCTCCCTTAGGGGGGCCAAAAACATTCAGTACTTC
NA	TRBJ2-2	NA	TRBV3-1/TRBV3-2	CASSQGTINTGELFF	TGTGCCAGCAGCCAAGGGACTATCAACACCGGGGAGCTGTTTTTT
TRBD1	TRBJ1-1	NA	TRBV18	CASSLETGVNTEAFF	TGTGCCAGCTCACTTGAGACAGGGGTGAACACTGAAGCTTTCTTT
TRBD1	TRBJ1-2	NA	TRBV6-5	CASRMTGRDGYTF	TGTGCCAGCAGGATGACAGGGCGGGATGGCTACACCTTC
TRBD1	TRBJ1-1	NA	TRBV19	CASRDRGKTEAFF	TGTGCCAGTAGGGACAGGGGAAAGACTGAAGCTTTCTTT
TRBD1	TRBJ1-3	NA	TRBV2	CASRVGTAHGNTIYF	TGTGCCAGCAGAGTAGGGACAGCCCATGGAAACACCATATATTTT
NA	TRBJ1-5	few	TRBV6-1	CASSESRGNQPQHF	TGTGCCAGCAGTGAATCCAGGGGCAATCAGCCCCAGCATTTT
NA	TRBJ1-4	NA	TRBV30	CACPVVGQSAEKLFF	TGTGCCTGCCCCGTCGTCGGACAGTCGGCAGAAAAACTGTTTTTT
NA	TRBJ2-3	NA	TRBV29-1	CSLRTSGQTDTQYF	TGCAGCCTCCGGACAAGCGGGCAAACAGATACGCAGTATTTT
NA	TRBJ1-2	NA	TRBV4-3	CASSPKGQRDYGYTF	TGCGCCAGCAGCCCCAAGGGGCAGAGAGACTATGGCTACACCTTC
NA	TRBJ1-1	NA	TRBV2	CASSVQTGFEAFF	TGTGCCAGCAGCGTCCAAACAGGTTTTGAAGCTTTCTTT
TRBD2	TRBJ2-7	NA	TRBV7-2	CASSSWTSLDEQYF	TGTGCCAGCAGCTCCTGGACTAGCTTGGACGAGCAGTACTTC
TRBD1	TRBJ1-5	NA	TRBV24-1	CATSDPPDRDRDISNQPQHF	TGTGCCACCAGTGATCCTCCAGACCGGGACAGGGATATCAGCAATCAGCCCCAGCATTTT
TRBD1	TRBJ2-2	NA	TRBV9	CASSVLQGPGELFF	TGTGCCAGCAGCGTGTTACAGGGGCCCGGGGAGCTGTTTTTT
TRBD1	TRBJ1-1	NA	TRBV7-2	CASSLLPGQGGTEAFF	TGTGCCAGCAGCTTACTCCCGGGACAGGGGGGTACAGAAGCTTTCTTT
TRBD2	TRBJ2-7	once	TRBV11-2	CASSLRGGSSYEQYF	TGTGCCAGCAGCTTGCGCGGGGGGAGCTCCTACGAGCAGTACTTC
NA	TRBJ1-2	NA	TRBV7-2	CASSFNSNYGYTF	TGTGCCAGCAGCTTCAACAGCAACTATGGCTACACCTTC
NA	TRBJ1-2	NA	TRBV21-1	CASSKCPGKPRETNYGYTF	TGTGCCAGCAGCAAGTGTCCGGGGAAGCCACGCGAAACTAACTATGGCTACACCTTC